A selection of T cell receptor beta chains follows, all from one sample in a study of Graves' ophthalmopathy and Graves' hyperthyroidism. One entry per CDR3 protein results from TCRdb running MiXCR on the multiplex PCR reads. Of over a million distinct CDR3 sequences in the sample, about 40% are singletons; the top ten hold 11%. Sample: peripheral blood or thyroid tissue (not recorded which). All receptors derive from an adult man with Graves' hyperthyroidism. Both conserved end residues are part of each CDR3. The D gene is left open where the match is weak. Expanded clones get a size class; other rows say once, few or many, or leave the size out.

V	J	D	size	DNA	CDR3
TRBV29-1	TRBJ2-7	.	few	TGCAGCGTTGAAGTTGAGAGGGAAAGCGAGCAGTACTTC	CSVEVERESEQYF
TRBV7-2	TRBJ2-7	.	many	TGTGCCAGCAGCTACCCAGGGTTCGAGCAGTACTTC	CASSYPGFEQYF
TRBV6-5	TRBJ2-7	.	.	TGTGCCAGCAGATTGAGAGAGTTTACGATAGAGCAGTACTTC	CASRLREFTIEQYF
TRBV29-1	TRBJ1-5	.	.	TGCAGCGTCAACTTACAGGGCCCGGGGCAGCCCCAGCATTTT	CSVNLQGPGQPQHF
TRBV29-1	TRBJ1-2	.	.	TGCAGCGTTTCGGCGGAGAACTATGGCTACACCTTC	CSVSAENYGYTF
TRBV19	TRBJ1-5	.	many	TGTGCCAGTAGTAAAGACAATCAGCCCCAGCATTTT	CASSKDNQPQHF
TRBV14	TRBJ1-6	TRBD1	.	TGTGCCAGCAGCCAGAGACAGGGTTTCAGTTCACCCCTCCACTTT	CASSQRQGFSSPLHF
TRBV20-1	TRBJ1-1	TRBD1	many	TGCAGTGCTAGAGTTACAGGGGGGAACACTGAAGCTTTCTTT	CSARVTGGNTEAFF
TRBV19	TRBJ1-6	.	many	TGTGCCAGTAGTCCGGACGCGAGCTCCTATAATTCACCCCTCCACTTT	CASSPDASSYNSPLHF
TRBV29-1	TRBJ1-2	.	many	TGCAGCGTTGAGGGGTCGGGGGGTGGCTACACCTTC	CSVEGSGGGYTF
TRBV27	TRBJ1-3	.	few	TGTGCCAGCAGCCTACATGCTGGAAACACCATATATTTT	CASSLHAGNTIYF
TRBV7-9	TRBJ1-5	.	many	TGTGCCAGCAGCCACTATGAGGTCTCGGGGCCCAATCAGCCCCAGCATTTT	CASSHYEVSGPNQPQHF
TRBV7-2	TRBJ2-5	TRBD1	.	TGTGCCAGCAGCTTAGCCGGACAGGGGCTCCATTTCTGGACCCAGTACTTC	CASSLAGQGLHFWTQYF
TRBV7-8	TRBJ2-2	.	.	TGTGCCAGCAGTCCCCGCCAAAGGGACATCGAACAAAGATCGAACACCGGGGAGCTGTTTTTT	CASSPRQRDIEQRSNTGELFF
TRBV7-2	TRBJ2-2	.	few	TGTGCCAGCAGCTTACCCCTTTGGACCGTGAACACCGGGGAGCTGTTTTTT	CASSLPLWTVNTGELFF
TRBV7-9	TRBJ2-5	.	.	TGTGCCAGCAGCTTATTCGCGGGGGCACAAGAGACCCAGTACTTC	CASSLFAGAQETQYF
TRBV12-5	TRBJ1-4	.	few	TGTGCCAGCAGTACGGCGACAGCAACTAATGAAAAACTGTTTTTT	CASSTATATNEKLFF
TRBV20-1	TRBJ2-6	.	.	TGCAGTGCATCGGACAGCCCTGGGGCCAACGTCCTGACTTTC	CSASDSPGANVLTF
TRBV15	TRBJ2-7	TRBD1	.	TGTGCCACCAGCAGCCCCGGGGACAGCTACGAGCAGTACTTC	CATSSPGDSYEQYF
TRBV20-1	TRBJ2-5	.	.	TGCAGTGCTAGAGTCCCAAGGGGGGGAGGCGAGACCCAGTACTTC	CSARVPRGGGETQYF
TRBV7-9	TRBJ2-5	TRBD2	many	TGTGCCAGCAGCCACCTAGCGGGGGGCCGGTACCAAGAGACCCAGTACTTC	CASSHLAGGRYQETQYF
TRBV14	TRBJ2-2	TRBD1	.	TGTGCCAGCAGCCAAGGGGGGACAGGGATGATTCTACGGGAGCTGTTTTTT	CASSQGGTGMILRELFF
TRBV10-3	TRBJ1-1	TRBD1	many	TGTGCCTCTGCCCGGGACAGCATTATGAACACTGAAGCTTTCTTT	CASARDSIMNTEAFF
TRBV7-3	TRBJ2-2	TRBD2	.	TGTGCCAGCAGCCAAAGCGGGACGGACACCGGGGAGCTGTTTTTT	CASSQSGTDTGELFF
TRBV12-3/TRBV12-4	TRBJ1-6	.	.	TGTGCCAGCAGTCCGATGACTTTCGGTAATTCACCCCTCCACTTT	CASSPMTFGNSPLHF
TRBV5-1	TRBJ2-7	.	many	TGTGCCAGCAGCTTTGGAGCCTCCTACGAGCAGTACTTC	CASSFGASYEQYF
TRBV10-3	TRBJ2-5	TRBD1	.	TGTGCCATCAGTGAAGGGGGCGTTGAGACCCAGTACTTC	CAISEGGVETQYF
TRBV2	TRBJ2-5	.	many	TGTGCCAGCAGTGAAGCGGAACTAGCAAACCAAGAGACCCAGTACTTC	CASSEAELANQETQYF
TRBV5-5	TRBJ2-5	.	.	TGTGCCAGCAGCGCCCCGTCCTCTGTGGAGACCCAGTACTTC	CASSAPSSVETQYF
TRBV7-3	TRBJ2-2	TRBD2	few	TGTGCCAGCAGCTTAAGGGGGGGTATCAACACCGGGGAGCTGTTTTTT	CASSLRGGINTGELFF
TRBV5-1	TRBJ1-2	.	.	TGCGCCAGCAGCTTGGCGTCGTCAGGGGATGGCTACACCTTC	CASSLASSGDGYTF
TRBV11-2	TRBJ2-7	.	few	TGTGCCAGCAGATCAAATCCGGGACACAGAGACTCCTACGAGCAGTACTTC	CASRSNPGHRDSYEQYF
TRBV4-1	TRBJ1-4	TRBD1	few	TGCGCCAGCAGCCGGGGGACAGGGGAAAAACTGTTTTTT	CASSRGTGEKLFF
TRBV2	TRBJ2-7	.	.	TGTGCCAGCAGCTCGGGAGACGACTACGAGCAGTACTTC	CASSSGDDYEQYF
TRBV10-2	TRBJ2-2	TRBD1	few	TGTGCCAGCAGAACTGGAGGACAGGGGGGCACCGGGGAGCTGTTTTTT	CASRTGGQGGTGELFF
TRBV12-3/TRBV12-4	TRBJ1-6	.	.	TGTGCCAGCAGTTTATCCGTATCCCTACCCCTCCACTTT	CASSLSVSLPLHF
TRBV19	TRBJ2-7	.	few	TGTGCCAGTAGTATTCGGGGCACGGGCTACGAGCAGTACTTC	CASSIRGTGYEQYF
TRBV5-4	TRBJ2-5	.	few	TGTGCCAGCAGCAAGGGGGGGGGCGGCGGTAAAGAGACCCAGTACTTC	CASSKGGGGGKETQYF
TRBV19	TRBJ2-7	TRBD2	few	TGTGCCAGTAGTATTGGGCCGGGAGGGCCAAGTCGGCGGCACGAGCAGTACTTC	CASSIGPGGPSRRHEQYF
TRBV7-2	TRBJ2-5	TRBD1	.	TGTGCCAGCAGCCCCGTCGGGACAGGGGGCTTTATGGAGACCCAGTACTTC	CASSPVGTGGFMETQYF
TRBV4-1	TRBJ2-7	.	.	TGCGCCAGCAGCCAAGTTACCGGATCCCTCTCCTACGAGCAGTACTTC	CASSQVTGSLSYEQYF
TRBV29-1	TRBJ2-7	.	.	TGCAGCGTTGAAACCGACTCCTACGAGCAGTACTTC	CSVETDSYEQYF
TRBV25-1	TRBJ2-5	TRBD1	.	TGTGCCAGCAGCGTTCGGGACAGGGGAAGGGAAGAGACCCAGTACTTC	CASSVRDRGREETQYF
TRBV7-9	TRBJ1-3	TRBD1	few	TGTGCCAGCAGCCATGATCGGGACAGCTCTGGAAACACCATATATTTT	CASSHDRDSSGNTIYF
TRBV6-5	TRBJ1-5	TRBD1	many	TGTGCCAGCACTCAGCGACAGGGGCATCAGCCCCAGCATTTT	CASTQRQGHQPQHF
TRBV5-1	TRBJ1-2	.	.	TGCGCCAGCAGCTTGGTCGGGGGTTGGGACTATGGCTACACCTTC	CASSLVGGWDYGYTF
TRBV29-1	TRBJ1-2	.	.	TGCAGCGTCTCCCGACAGTACACCTTC	CSVSRQYTF
TRBV6-2/TRBV6-3	TRBJ2-5	.	many	TGTGCCAGCAGTTACTCCCCGGAGACCCAGTACTTC	CASSYSPETQYF
TRBV6-5	TRBJ1-5	TRBD1	few	TGTGCCAGCAAACAGGGGGCCGATCAGCCCCAGCATTTT	CASKQGADQPQHF
TRBV29-1	TRBJ2-7	.	.	TGCAGCGTTGACGGGCCAGGGGCCACGGCCTACGAGCAGTACTTC	CSVDGPGATAYEQYF
TRBV7-9	TRBJ1-5	TRBD1	many	TGTGCCAGCAGCTCCTGGACAGGGGACTATAGCAATCAGCCCCAGCATTTT	CASSSWTGDYSNQPQHF
TRBV7-9	TRBJ2-7	.	.	TGTGCCAGAAGCTTAGCGCAAGGCCCCCAATACGAGCAGTACTTC	CARSLAQGPQYEQYF
TRBV10-3	TRBJ2-2	TRBD1	many	TGTGCCATCAGTCGGACAGGGGGACCCGGGGAGCTGTTTTTT	CAISRTGGPGELFF
TRBV20-1	TRBJ1-1	.	few	TGCAGTGCTAGGGGCCCGGGGGGGAGCTACACTGAAGCTTTCTTT	CSARGPGGSYTEAFF
TRBV7-9	TRBJ2-5	.	many	TGTGCCAGCAGCTTAATCCGGCCCGCCCGGCTCCAAGAGACCCAGTACTTC	CASSLIRPARLQETQYF
TRBV7-9	TRBJ1-4	.	.	TGTGCCATCAAAGCGGGACTAATCGGAGAAAAACTGTTTTTT	CAIKAGLIGEKLFF
TRBV7-9	TRBJ1-1	TRBD1	.	TGTGCCAGCAGCTTAGCAGGGGGCGCCCTCACTGAAGCTTTCTTT	CASSLAGGALTEAFF